This T cell receptor beta chain was sequenced during a study of early T cells in non-severe SARS-CoV-2 infection. Study-level background: Chains from this unsorted whole-blood bulk RNA could not be paired.

Individual cDNA molecules were tagged with unique molecular identifiers, the study reported. MiXCR, run by TCRdb on the 5' RACE reads, gives a single entry per CDR3 protein. The sample yields some 70,000 distinct CDR3 sequences, around 8.7% seen once. The sample holds a few counts of this clonotype. Its specificity is unknown. The CDR3 has 15 residues. Germline lookup yields CDR1 SGHVS and CDR2 FNYEAQ. V lost 0 bases to trimming and J lost 4 bases, with 9 bases between them. Study-level points and caveats: Matching results from VDJdb favored anti-spike CD8 responses, leaving private and CD4 specificities undetected.

The sequenced material came from whole blood. This sequence joins TRBV7-6 and TRBJ2-2, with no clear D. The TCR sequence derives from an adult who was a healthcare worker with PCR-confirmed SARS-CoV-2 infection or an uninfected control (not recorded which). CDR3 residues: CASSLATGPTGELFF. CDR3 coding DNA: TGTGCCAGCAGCTTAGCAACCGGTCCCACCGGGGAGCTGTTTTTT.